This TCR beta chain was recorded in a study of blood T cell repertoires in COVID-19. Methods used by the authors: Reference gene primer amplification gave estimated nucleated cell counts. Libraries were prepared by immunoSEQ multiplex PCR; TCRdb keeps only in-frame clonotypes and omits some of them. V, J and clone size derive from that table, while D and trimming were established from the DNA sequence. The repertoire holds 85,000 to 90,000 clones, with under 95% as singletons. Germline values: CDR1 MNHNS, CDR2 SASEGT. Trimming stripped 3 bases from V and 6 bases from J, with 5 bases between. This CDR3 spans 12 amino acids.

Input material: peripheral blood. The receptor's source is a human donor with active COVID-19. The donor label of this sample is uncertain. The gene calls are TRBV6-1 and TRBJ2-2, with D unresolved. CDR3 protein: CASSDLPGELFF. The DNA for the CDR3 is TGTGCCAGCAGTGACCTCCCCGGGGAGCTGTTTTTT.